The rows below give T cell receptor beta chains drawn from one sample of a study of T-cell reconstitution after alpha-beta-depleted transplantation in children. Using its own MiXCR run on the PCR reads, TCRdb lists one record per CDR3 protein. The table includes fewer than 700,000 distinct CDR3 sequences, under 25% detected once. Sequenced material: PBMCs, mostly from graft donor cells, taken 360 days after TCRalphabeta/CD19-depleted stem cell transplant. These receptors came from a boy in the first two years of life who had a stem cell transplant for acute myeloid leukemia, so the T cells may come from the graft donor. Both conserved end residues are part of each CDR3. D genes are given only for firm matches. The size entry is marked missing in some rows and otherwise reads once, few, many or a size class.

j_gene: TRBJ2-1; d_gene: TRBD2; abundance: .; v_gene: TRBV7-2; CDR3aa: CASSSTSGGALEQFF; CDR3nt: TGTGCCAGCAGCTCGACTAGCGGGGGGGCGCTTGAGCAGTTCTTC
j_gene: TRBJ2-3; d_gene: .; abundance: many; v_gene: TRBV28; CDR3aa: CASSSGEITDTQYF; CDR3nt: TGTGCCAGCAGTTCTGGGGAGATCACAGATACGCAGTATTTT
j_gene: TRBJ1-5; d_gene: .; abundance: .; v_gene: TRBV7-2; CDR3aa: CASSFTGGGNQPQHF; CDR3nt: TGTGCCAGCAGCTTTACGGGGGGTGGCAATCAGCCCCAGCATTTT
j_gene: TRBJ2-3; d_gene: TRBD1; abundance: .; v_gene: TRBV11-3; CDR3aa: CASSLALDRADTQYF; CDR3nt: TGTGCCAGCAGCTTAGCCTTAGACAGGGCAGATACGCAGTATTTT
j_gene: TRBJ1-2; d_gene: .; abundance: many; v_gene: TRBV12-3/TRBV12-4; CDR3aa: CASSLNRLDGYTF; CDR3nt: TGTGCCAGCAGTTTAAATAGGTTGGATGGCTACACCTTC
j_gene: TRBJ1-4; d_gene: .; abundance: many; v_gene: TRBV20-1; CDR3aa: CSAVQNEKLFF; CDR3nt: TGCAGTGCGGTTCAAAATGAAAAACTGTTTTTT
j_gene: TRBJ2-2; d_gene: .; abundance: many; v_gene: TRBV9; CDR3aa: CASSVVEGTTGELFF; CDR3nt: TGTGCCAGCAGCGTAGTAGAGGGGACAACCGGGGAGCTGTTTTTT
j_gene: TRBJ1-5; d_gene: .; abundance: many; v_gene: TRBV4-3; CDR3aa: CASSQRRGNQPQHF; CDR3nt: TGCGCCAGCAGCCAGAGGCGGGGGAATCAGCCCCAGCATTTT
j_gene: TRBJ2-5; d_gene: TRBD2; abundance: many; v_gene: TRBV3-1; CDR3aa: CASGYSSGGEETQYF; CDR3nt: TGTGCCAGCGGTTATTCTAGCGGGGGAGAAGAGACCCAGTACTTC
j_gene: TRBJ2-7; d_gene: .; abundance: many; v_gene: TRBV7-9; CDR3aa: CASSLGAGTGYEQYF; CDR3nt: TGTGCCAGCAGCTTAGGTGCCGGGACGGGCTACGAGCAGTACTTC
j_gene: TRBJ2-3; d_gene: TRBD1; abundance: .; v_gene: TRBV10-3; CDR3aa: CAISRGHGTADTQYF; CDR3nt: TGTGCCATCAGCAGGGGGCATGGGACAGCAGATACGCAGTATTTT
j_gene: TRBJ2-3; d_gene: .; abundance: .; v_gene: TRBV29-1; CDR3aa: CSVKGRVTDTQYF; CDR3nt: TGCAGCGTTAAGGGTAGGGTCACAGATACGCAGTATTTT
j_gene: TRBJ2-4; d_gene: .; abundance: .; v_gene: TRBV6-1; CDR3aa: CASSDGPRYF; CDR3nt: TGTGCCAGCAGTGACGGGCCGCGGTACTTC
j_gene: TRBJ2-3; d_gene: TRBD1; abundance: .; v_gene: TRBV5-1; CDR3aa: CASSPRDRNTDTQYF; CDR3nt: TGCGCCAGCAGCCCCCGGGACAGGAACACAGATACGCAGTATTTT
j_gene: TRBJ2-7; d_gene: .; abundance: .; v_gene: TRBV6-5; CDR3aa: CASSYSTRPYEQYF; CDR3nt: TGTGCCAGCAGTTACTCGACCAGGCCCTACGAGCAGTACTTC
j_gene: TRBJ2-4; d_gene: .; abundance: few; v_gene: TRBV27; CDR3aa: CASRDSGLAKNIQYF; CDR3nt: TGTGCCAGCAGGGACAGCGGGCTAGCCAAAAACATTCAGTACTTC
j_gene: TRBJ2-5; d_gene: .; abundance: .; v_gene: TRBV28; CDR3aa: CASSFGPIQETQYF; CDR3nt: TGTGCCAGCAGTTTCGGTCCGATCCAAGAGACCCAGTACTTC
j_gene: TRBJ2-1; d_gene: TRBD2; abundance: .; v_gene: TRBV10-2; CDR3aa: CASKMSGGVYNEQFF; CDR3nt: TGCGCCAGCAAGATGAGCGGGGGAGTTTACAATGAGCAGTTCTTC
j_gene: TRBJ2-2; d_gene: .; abundance: many; v_gene: TRBV20-1; CDR3aa: CSARDGKGTGELFF; CDR3nt: TGCAGTGCTAGAGATGGGAAGGGGACCGGGGAGCTGTTTTTT
j_gene: TRBJ1-4; d_gene: .; abundance: .; v_gene: TRBV28; CDR3aa: CASSSGLQGLFF; CDR3nt: TGTGCCAGCAGTTCCGGGCTGCAGGGACTGTTTTTT
j_gene: TRBJ2-2; d_gene: .; abundance: many; v_gene: TRBV4-1; CDR3aa: CASSQADGVGNTGELFF; CDR3nt: TGCGCCAGCAGCCAAGCAGATGGGGTAGGGAACACCGGGGAGCTGTTTTTT
j_gene: TRBJ2-3; d_gene: .; abundance: .; v_gene: TRBV12-3/TRBV12-4; CDR3aa: CASTLSGQSGGVDTQYF; CDR3nt: TGTGCCAGCACTCTCTCCGGGCAGAGTGGAGGGGTGGATACGCAGTATTTT
j_gene: TRBJ2-4; d_gene: .; abundance: .; v_gene: TRBV6-5; CDR3aa: CASSYYRGAKNIQYF; CDR3nt: TGTGCCAGCAGTTACTATCGGGGGGCCAAAAACATTCAGTACTTC
j_gene: TRBJ2-5; d_gene: TRBD2; abundance: .; v_gene: TRBV4-2; CDR3aa: CASSPGGLYQETQYF; CDR3nt: TGTGCCAGCAGCCCCGGGGGGTTGTACCAAGAGACCCAGTACTTC